This paragraph covers one T cell receptor (beta chain) sequence. The antigen is unknown. The data were obtained in a study of shared clonotypes between healthy human individuals. Deletions cut 5 bases from V and 3 bases from J, with 10 bases between. The germline V gene encodes CDR1 SQVTM and CDR2 ANQGSEA. The CDR3 contains 12 residues. Original methodology: From ImmunoSEQ came sequences covering only the junction and carrying no quality scores, so filtering differed. Sequenced by immunoSEQ multiplex PCR; TCRdb stores in-frame clones only, minus some. D and trimming were read from the DNA, whereas the V and J calls and clone size are those reported in that table. The table records 1,400,000 or so clones, 98% of them present only once. The study separated CD4+ cells into CD45RA+ naive and CD45RA-negative memory subsets. Points from the study as a whole: Richness estimates generally favored naive over memory subsets. With a few donors compared, about 5.2% of naive CD4 clonotypes were shared.

This chain connects TRBV29-1 to TRBJ1-1; maybe TRBD1 (5 bases). Sequencing was performed on naive CD4+ T cells sorted from blood. Subset meaning: CD45RA+ positively selected. The clonotype comes from a man aged 30 to 39 in good health. The CDR3 coding sequence is TGCAGCGTTAGAGGAGGGGACACTGAAGCTTTCTTT. Its translation is CSVRGGDTEAFF.